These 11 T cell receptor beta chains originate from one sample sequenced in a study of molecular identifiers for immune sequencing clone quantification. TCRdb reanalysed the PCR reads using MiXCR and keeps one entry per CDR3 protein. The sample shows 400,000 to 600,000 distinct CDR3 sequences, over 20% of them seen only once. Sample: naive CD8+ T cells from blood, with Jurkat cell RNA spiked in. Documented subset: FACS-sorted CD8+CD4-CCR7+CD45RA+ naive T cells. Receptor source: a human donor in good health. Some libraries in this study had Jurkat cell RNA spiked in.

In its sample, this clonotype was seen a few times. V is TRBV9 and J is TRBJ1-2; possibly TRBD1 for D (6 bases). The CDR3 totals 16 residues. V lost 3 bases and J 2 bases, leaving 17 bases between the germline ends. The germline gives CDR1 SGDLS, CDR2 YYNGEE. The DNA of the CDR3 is TGTGCCAGCAGCGCAACCCGGGGGCCGCAGAACTATGGCTACACCTTC. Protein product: CASSATRGPQNYGYTF.

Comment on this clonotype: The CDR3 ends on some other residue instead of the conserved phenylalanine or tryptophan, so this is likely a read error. CDR3 DNA sequence: TGTGCCAGCAGCCCGGACAGCACCTACGAGCAGTACATC. It yields the protein CASSPDSTYEQYI. This chain links TRBV9 with TRBJ2-7, with TRBD1 as a possible D gene (6 bases). Germline CDR1 reads SGDLS; CDR2 reads YYNGEE. V was shortened by 4 bases and J by 2 bases, with 10 bases between the two germline ends. This CDR3 has 13 amino acids.

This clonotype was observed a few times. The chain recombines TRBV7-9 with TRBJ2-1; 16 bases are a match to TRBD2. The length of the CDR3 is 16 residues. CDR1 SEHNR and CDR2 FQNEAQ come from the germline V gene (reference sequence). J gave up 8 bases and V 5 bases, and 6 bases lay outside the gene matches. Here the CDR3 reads CASSSQGLAGGHEQFF. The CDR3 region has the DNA TGTGCCAGCAGCAGCCAGGGACTAGCGGGGGGGCATGAGCAGTTCTTC.

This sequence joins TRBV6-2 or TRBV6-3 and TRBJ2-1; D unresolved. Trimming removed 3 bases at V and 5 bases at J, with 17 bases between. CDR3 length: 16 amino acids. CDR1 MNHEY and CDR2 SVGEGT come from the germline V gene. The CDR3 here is CASSYLPRHRDNEQFF. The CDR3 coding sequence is TGTGCCAGCAGTTATCTGCCCCGACATAGAGACAATGAGCAGTTCTTC.

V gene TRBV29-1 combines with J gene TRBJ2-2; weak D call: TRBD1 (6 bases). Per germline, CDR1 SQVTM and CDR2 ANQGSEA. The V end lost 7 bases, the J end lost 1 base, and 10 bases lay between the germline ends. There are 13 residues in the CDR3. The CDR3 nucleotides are TGCAGCGCCACGGGACAGAACACCGGGGAGCTGTTTTTT. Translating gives CSATGQNTGELFF.

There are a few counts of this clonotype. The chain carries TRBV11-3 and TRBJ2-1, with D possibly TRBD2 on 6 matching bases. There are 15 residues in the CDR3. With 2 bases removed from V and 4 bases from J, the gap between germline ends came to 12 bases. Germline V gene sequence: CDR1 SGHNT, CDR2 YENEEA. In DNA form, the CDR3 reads TGTGCCAGCAGCTTACCCGGGAGCGGTTACAATGAGCAGTTCTTC. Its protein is CASSLPGSGYNEQFF.

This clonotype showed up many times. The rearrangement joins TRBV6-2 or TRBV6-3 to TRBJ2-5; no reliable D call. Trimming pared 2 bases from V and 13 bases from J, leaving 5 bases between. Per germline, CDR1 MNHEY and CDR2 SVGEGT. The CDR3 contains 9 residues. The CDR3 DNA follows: TGTGCCAGCAGTTACCCGGTGTACTTC. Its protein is CASSYPVYF.

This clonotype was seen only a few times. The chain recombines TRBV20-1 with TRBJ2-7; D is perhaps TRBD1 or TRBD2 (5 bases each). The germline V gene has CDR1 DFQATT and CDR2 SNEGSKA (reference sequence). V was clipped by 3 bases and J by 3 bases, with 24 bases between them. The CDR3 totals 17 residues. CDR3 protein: CSASITSQVGVYYEQYF. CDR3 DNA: TGCAGTGCTAGCATTACCTCCCAGGTGGGGGTTTACTACGAGCAGTACTTC.

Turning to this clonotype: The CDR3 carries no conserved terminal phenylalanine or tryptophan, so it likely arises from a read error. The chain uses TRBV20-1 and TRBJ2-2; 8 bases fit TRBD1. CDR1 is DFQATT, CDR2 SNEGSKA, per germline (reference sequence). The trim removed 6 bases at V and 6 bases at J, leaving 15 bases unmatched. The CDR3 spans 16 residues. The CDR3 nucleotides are TGCAGTGCGTCCTACCAGGGGGCGCGTGGCTCCGGGGAGCTGTTTTCT. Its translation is CSASYQGARGSGELFS.

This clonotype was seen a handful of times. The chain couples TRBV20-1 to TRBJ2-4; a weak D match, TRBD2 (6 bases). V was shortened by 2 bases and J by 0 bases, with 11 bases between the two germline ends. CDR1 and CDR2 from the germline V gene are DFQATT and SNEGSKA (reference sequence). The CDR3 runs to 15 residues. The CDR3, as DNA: TGCAGTGCTAGAACCCAGGAGGGAGCCAAAAACATTCAGTACTTC. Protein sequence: CSARTQEGAKNIQYF.

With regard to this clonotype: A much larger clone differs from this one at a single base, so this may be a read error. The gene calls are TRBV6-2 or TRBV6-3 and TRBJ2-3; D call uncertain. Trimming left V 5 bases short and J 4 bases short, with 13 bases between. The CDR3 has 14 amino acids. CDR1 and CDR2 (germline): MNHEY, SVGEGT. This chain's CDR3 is CASSHSSPSDTQYF. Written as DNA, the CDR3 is TGTGCCAGCAGTCACAGTTCTCCCTCAGATACGCAGTATTTT.